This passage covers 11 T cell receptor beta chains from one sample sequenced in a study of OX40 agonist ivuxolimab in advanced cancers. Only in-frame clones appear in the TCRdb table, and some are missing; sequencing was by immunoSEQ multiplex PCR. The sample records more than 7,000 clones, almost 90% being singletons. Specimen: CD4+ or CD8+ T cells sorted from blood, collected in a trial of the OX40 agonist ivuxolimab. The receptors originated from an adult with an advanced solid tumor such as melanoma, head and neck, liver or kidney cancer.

The CDR3, as DNA: TGTGCCAGTAGTATAGGGACAGGGGTCTACGAGCAGTACTTC. Its protein is CASSIGTGVYEQYF. V and J are TRBV19 and TRBJ2-7, with TRBD1 matching over 9 bases. Germline V gene lookup returns CDR1 LNHDA and CDR2 SQIVND (reference sequence). CDR3 length equals 14 residues. With 1 base clipped from V and 3 bases from J, the junction kept 1 base outside the gene matches.

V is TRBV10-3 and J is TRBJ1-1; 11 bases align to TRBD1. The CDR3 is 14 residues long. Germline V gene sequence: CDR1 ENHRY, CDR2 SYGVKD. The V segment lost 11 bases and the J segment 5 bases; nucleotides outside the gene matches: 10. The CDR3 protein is CAATPGTGGTEAFF. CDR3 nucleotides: TGTGCCGCGACCCCCGGGACAGGGGGGACTGAAGCTTTCTTT.

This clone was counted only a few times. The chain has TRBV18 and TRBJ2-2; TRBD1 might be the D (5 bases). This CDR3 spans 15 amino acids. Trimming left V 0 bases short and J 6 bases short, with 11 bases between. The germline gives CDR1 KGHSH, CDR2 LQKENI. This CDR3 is CASSPPDTPSGELFF. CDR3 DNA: TGTGCCAGCTCACCACCGGACACCCCATCCGGGGAGCTGTTTTTT.

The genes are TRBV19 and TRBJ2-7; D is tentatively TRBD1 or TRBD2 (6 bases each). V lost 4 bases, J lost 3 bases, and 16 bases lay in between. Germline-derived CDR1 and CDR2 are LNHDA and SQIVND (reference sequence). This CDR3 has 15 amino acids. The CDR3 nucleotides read TGTGCCAGTAGTAGAGGGGGGCAATATGACTACGAGCAGTACTTC. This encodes CASSRGGQYDYEQYF.

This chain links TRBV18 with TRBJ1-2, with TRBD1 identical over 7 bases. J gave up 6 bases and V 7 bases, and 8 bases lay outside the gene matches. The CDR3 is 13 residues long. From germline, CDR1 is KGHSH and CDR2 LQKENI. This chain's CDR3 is CASLSRGVHGYTF. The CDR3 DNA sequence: TGTGCCAGCTTATCCAGGGGGGTCCATGGCTACACCTTC. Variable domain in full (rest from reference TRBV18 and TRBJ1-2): NAGVMQNPRHLVRRRGQEARLRCSPMKGHSHVYWYRQLPEEGLKFMVYLQKENIIDESGMPKERFSAEFPKEGPSILRIQQVVRGDSAAYFCASLSRGVHGYTFGSGTRLTVV.

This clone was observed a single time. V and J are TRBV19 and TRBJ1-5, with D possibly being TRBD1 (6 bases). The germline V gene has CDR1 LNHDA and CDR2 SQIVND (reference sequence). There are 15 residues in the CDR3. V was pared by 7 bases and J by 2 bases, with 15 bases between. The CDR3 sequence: CASMVAAGGNQPQHF. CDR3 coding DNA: TGTGCCAGTATGGTCGCTGCAGGGGGCAATCAGCCCCAGCATTTT.

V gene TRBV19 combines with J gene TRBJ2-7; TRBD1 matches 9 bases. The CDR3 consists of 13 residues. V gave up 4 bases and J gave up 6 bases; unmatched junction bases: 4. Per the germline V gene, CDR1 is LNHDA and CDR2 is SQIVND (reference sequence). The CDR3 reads CASSSWTGAEQYF. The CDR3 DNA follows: TGTGCCAGTAGTAGCTGGACAGGGGCCGAGCAGTACTTC.

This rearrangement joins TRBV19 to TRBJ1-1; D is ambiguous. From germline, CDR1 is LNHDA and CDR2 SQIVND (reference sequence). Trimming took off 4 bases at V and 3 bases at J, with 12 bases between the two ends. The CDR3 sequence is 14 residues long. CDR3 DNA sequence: TGTGCCAGTAGTAGTCCAAGGGAGGACACTGAAGCTTTCTTT. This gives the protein CASSSPREDTEAFF.

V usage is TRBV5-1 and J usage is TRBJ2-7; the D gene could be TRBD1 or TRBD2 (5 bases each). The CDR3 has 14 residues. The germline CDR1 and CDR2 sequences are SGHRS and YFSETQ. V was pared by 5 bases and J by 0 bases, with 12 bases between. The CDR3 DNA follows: TGCGCCAGCAGTGACAGCGGAAGCTCCTACGAGCAGTACTTC. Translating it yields CASSDSGSSYEQYF.

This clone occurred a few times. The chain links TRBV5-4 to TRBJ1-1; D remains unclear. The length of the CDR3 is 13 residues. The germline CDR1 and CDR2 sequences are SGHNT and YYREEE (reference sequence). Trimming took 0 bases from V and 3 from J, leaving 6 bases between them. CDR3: CASSLVGDTEAFF. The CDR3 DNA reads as TGTGCCAGCAGCTTGGTAGGAGACACTGAAGCTTTCTTT. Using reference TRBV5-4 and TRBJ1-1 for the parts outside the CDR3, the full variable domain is ETGVTQSPTHLIKTRGQQVTLRCSSQSGHNTVSWYQQALGQGPQFIFQYYREEENGRGNFPPRFSGLQFPNYSSELNVNALELDDSALYLCASSLVGDTEAFFGQGTRLTVV.

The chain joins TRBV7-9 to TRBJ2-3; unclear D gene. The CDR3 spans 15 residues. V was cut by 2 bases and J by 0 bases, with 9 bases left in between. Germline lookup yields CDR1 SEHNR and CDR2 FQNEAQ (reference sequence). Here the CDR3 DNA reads TGTGCCAGCAGCTTAACTGAATCTAGCACAGATACGCAGTATTTT. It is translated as CASSLTESSTDTQYF.